One and the same sample provided the 20 T cell receptor beta chains below, sequenced in a study of regulatory T cells in long-lasting Graves disease. CDR3-region Arm-PCR and iRepertoire HTBI primers produced the TCR beta libraries. TCRdb re-analysed the multiplex PCR reads in MiXCR, keeping a single row per CDR3 protein. This table has a few hundred thousand distinct CDR3 sequences, about 13% appearing once. Described time point: newly diagnosed GD, antithyroid drugs for less than 3 months. There was RNA extracted from PBMCs, and the TCR library was made from it. This sample also appeared in a second study, on T cells in Graves' hyperthyroidism and ophthalmopathy.

The sequencing used peripheral blood mononuclear cells (PBMCs), collected at new diagnosis, from a patient treated with antithyroid drugs. The receptors stem from a man younger than 40 with Graves disease.

This clonotype was found many times. V usage is TRBV27 and J usage is TRBJ2-3; 11 bases fit TRBD1. The CDR3 consists of 16 residues. From germline, CDR1 is MNHEY and CDR2 SMNVEV (reference sequence). Trimming removed 5 bases from V and 2 bases from J; junction bases left unmatched: 6. The CDR3 spells CASSPGDRGNTDTQYF. In DNA form, the CDR3 reads TGTGCCAGCAGTCCAGGGGACAGGGGGAACACAGATACGCAGTATTTT.

Points on this clonotype: One end of the junction varies from germline; a read error may be responsible. This chain's CDR3 is CACSLGPEKLFF. CDR3 nucleotide sequence: TGTGCCTGCAGTTTGGGACCTGAAAAACTGTTTTTT. The J gene is TRBJ1-4, the V gene TRBV12-3 or TRBV12-4, with TRBD1 as a possible D gene (5 bases). The CDR3 contains 12 residues.

This clonotype has at least ten counts. V gene TRBV27 combines with J gene TRBJ2-5; D remains unclear. The length of the CDR3 is 14 residues. V lost 5 bases, J lost 5 bases, and 15 bases lay in between. CDR1 and CDR2 (germline): MNHEY, SMNVEV (reference sequence). The CDR3 here is CASSQNWEDETQYF. Written as DNA, the CDR3 is TGTGCCAGCAGTCAGAACTGGGAAGATGAGACCCAGTACTTC.

This clonotype was counted between two and nine times. This may come from a read error, since a much larger clone is one base off. Without the conserved terminal phenylalanine or tryptophan, this CDR3 likely stems from a read error. This chain connects TRBV12-3 or TRBV12-4 to TRBJ1-1; D is unclear. The CDR3 contains 13 residues. V was pared by 1 base and J by 10 bases, with 13 bases between. CDR3 sequence: CASSLGTVILAFL. Written as DNA, the CDR3 is TGTGCCAGCAGTTTAGGTACTGTTATCTTAGCTTTCCTT.

The chain is built from TRBV15 and TRBJ2-3; 14 positions agree with TRBD2. Germline-derived CDR1 and CDR2 are LNHNV and YYDKDF (reference sequence). CDR3 size: 20 residues. Unmatched junction bases numbered 13, after V lost 3 bases and J lost 2 bases. The CDR3 nucleotides are TGTGCCACCAGCAGCTATCCGGGACTAGCGGGAGTTAGTATCACAGATACGCAGTATTTT. As protein: CATSSYPGLAGVSITDTQYF.

The table lists this clonotype with many counts. V gene TRBV30 combines with J gene TRBJ2-3, with D unresolved. The DNA end is more similar to TRBJ2-1, so the J call may be wrong. Germline lookup yields CDR1 GTSNPN and CDR2 SVGIG (reference sequence). The CDR3 length is 12 residues. The CDR3 DNA is TGTGCCTGGAGTGCTATTCGTAAGGAGCAGTTCTTC. Protein product: CAWSAIRKEQFF.

V is TRBV7-9 and J is TRBJ1-5; D may be TRBD1 (5 bases). Trimming shortened V by 4 bases and J by 4 bases, and 14 bases separated the two germline ends. The CDR3 spans 15 residues. Germline CDR1 SEHNR, CDR2 FQNEAQ (reference sequence). CDR3 bases: TGTGCCAGCAGCTATCAGGGTCTTGGGAATCAGCCCCAGCATTTT. It yields the protein CASSYQGLGNQPQHF.

In its sample, this clonotype was seen many times. V is TRBV2 and J is TRBJ2-1, with D maybe TRBD2 (6 bases). V gave up 9 bases and J gave up 1 base, with 19 bases separating them. Looked up from germline, CDR1 is SNHLY and CDR2 is FYNNEI. This CDR3 has 16 residues. The CDR3 region has the DNA TGTGCCAGACTCGCGCGCGGGGAATCTTCCTACAATGAGCAGTTCTTC. Residues: CARLARGESSYNEQFF. The variable domain in full, with the rest retrieved from reference TRBV2 and TRBJ2-1, is EPEVTQTPSHQVTQMGQEVILRCVPISNHLYFYWYRQILGQKVEFLVSFYNNEISEKSEIFDDQFSVERPDGSNFTLKIRSTKLEDSAMYFCARLARGESSYNEQFFGPGTRLTVL.

This rearrangement joins TRBV6-1 to TRBJ1-2; possible D gene TRBD1, 5 bases. CDR1 and CDR2 from the germline V gene are MNHNS and SASEGT. V lost 6 bases to trimming and J lost 1 base, with 21 bases between them. The CDR3 consists of 17 residues. CDR3 DNA sequence: TGTGCCAGCAGCTATCGGGCAGGGTCTGTCATTAACTATGGCTACACCTTC. Translated: CASSYRAGSVINYGYTF.

This clonotype has ten or more counts. The rearrangement uses TRBV29-1 and TRBJ1-3, with a tentative D call TRBD1 (6 bases). CDR1 is SQVTM, CDR2 ANQGSEA, per germline. Trimming removed 0 bases from V and 8 bases from J, with 8 bases in between. The CDR3 has 12 residues. The CDR3 here is CSVEEGGHTIYF. As DNA, the CDR3 is TGCAGCGTTGAAGAAGGGGGTCACACCATATATTTT. The variable domain in full, completed from reference TRBV29-1 and TRBJ1-3, reads SAVISQKPSRDICQRGTSLTIQCQVDSQVTMMFWYRQQPGQSLTLIATANQGSEATYESGFVIDKFPISRPNLTFSTLTVSNMSPEDSSIYLCSVEEGGHTIYFGEGSWLTVV.

This clonotype has ten or more counts. The V call is TRBV12-3 or TRBV12-4, the J call TRBJ1-5; 8 bases match TRBD1. Losses at the gene ends were 5 bases for V and 0 bases for J; bases not matched to a gene: 6. The CDR3 runs to 16 residues. The CDR3 coding sequence is TGTGCCAGCAGTCCAGAGGACAGGGTTAGCAATCAGCCCCAGCATTTT. The encoded protein is CASSPEDRVSNQPQHF.

This clonotype was recorded at least ten times. At one end the junction does not follow the germline gene, possibly because of a read error. The chain has TRBV3-1 and TRBJ2-7; TRBD2 might be the D (5 bases). The germline V gene encodes CDR1 LGHDT and CDR2 YNNKEL (reference sequence). There are 15 residues in the CDR3. CDR3: CASSLPGLLSHEQYF. In nucleotides, the CDR3 is TGTGCCAGCAGCCTCCCCGGACTCCTCTCCCACGAGCAGTACTTC.

There are many counts of this clonotype. The rearrangement uses TRBV2 and TRBJ1-1; D gene ambiguous. Trimming cost V 0 bases and J 1 base, with 6 bases left between them. This CDR3 region has 14 residues. Germline values: CDR1 SNHLY, CDR2 FYNNEI. The CDR3 DNA reads TGTGCCAGCAGTGAAGCCGAAACGAACACTGAAGCTTTCTTT. The encoded protein is CASSEAETNTEAFF.

This clonotype was detected ten times or more. This chain links TRBV30 with TRBJ2-1, with D perhaps TRBD2 (6 bases). V shed 3 bases and J shed 7 bases, with 13 bases lying between them. The CDR3 runs to 13 residues. Germline-derived CDR1 and CDR2 are GTSNPN and SVGIG (reference sequence). DNA of the CDR3: TGTGCCTGGAGATGGAGGGCCGAGAATGAGCAGTTCTTC. Translated: CAWRWRAENEQFF.

This clonotype has just a few counts. The chain links TRBV29-1 to TRBJ2-5, with D possibly being TRBD2 (5 bases). The CDR3 contains 13 residues. The V end lost 6 bases, the J end lost 2 bases, and 13 bases lay between the germline ends. The germline V gene has CDR1 SQVTM and CDR2 ANQGSEA. Here the CDR3 DNA reads TGCAGCGTCCGGCGGGCTCCTCAAGAGACCCAGTACTTC. Protein product: CSVRRAPQETQYF. The variable domain in full, with the rest retrieved from reference TRBV29-1 and TRBJ2-5, is SAVISQKPSRDICQRGTSLTIQCQVDSQVTMMFWYRQQPGQSLTLIATANQGSEATYESGFVIDKFPISRPNLTFSTLTVSNMSPEDSSIYLCSVRRAPQETQYFGPGTRLLVL.

The rearrangement joins TRBV29-1 to TRBJ2-6, with 10 positions matching TRBD2. The CDR3 spans 16 residues. V was pared by 7 bases and J by 1 base, with 7 bases of the junction left unmatched. Germline assignment: CDR1 SQVTM and CDR2 ANQGSEA. DNA for the CDR3: TGCAGCGCCACTAGCGGGACCGCTTCTGGGGCCAACGTCCTGACTTTC. Translation: CSATSGTASGANVLTF.

This clonotype was recorded many times. The V gene is TRBV11-2, the J gene TRBJ2-1; 12 bases match TRBD2. The CDR3 length is 17 residues. The junction had 6 bases not matched to a gene; V was cut back by 1 base and J by 5 bases. Germline values: CDR1 SGHAT, CDR2 FQNNGV. This CDR3 reads CASSLGGTSGPNNEQFF. The DNA for the CDR3 is TGTGCCAGCAGCTTAGGGGGGACTAGCGGGCCCAACAATGAGCAGTTCTTC.

This clonotype was counted a few times. The chain couples TRBV5-1 to TRBJ2-5; D remains ambiguous. The CDR3 consists of 14 residues. Germline V CDR1 and CDR2: SGHRS, YFSETQ. Trimming shortened V by 4 bases and J by 3 bases, and 13 bases separated the two germline ends. CDR3 protein: CASSLGGEEETQYF. The DNA of the CDR3 is TGCGCCAGCAGCCTAGGTGGGGAAGAAGAGACCCAGTACTTC.

This clonotype was picked up many times. The chain employs TRBV2 and TRBJ2-4; tentative D call: TRBD1 (6 bases). Germline-derived CDR1 and CDR2 are SNHLY and FYNNEI. V lost 4 bases and J 15 bases, leaving 16 bases between the germline ends. This CDR3 spans 12 amino acids. CDR3: CASSGLAGTMYF. In DNA, the CDR3 is TGTGCCAGCAGTGGACTCGCCGGGACAATGTACTTC.

The chain recombines TRBV10-3 with TRBJ2-1, with 10 nucleotides matching TRBD2. The CDR3 consists of 15 residues. After removal of 8 bases from V and 5 bases from J, the junction contained 9 bases not matched to a gene. From germline, CDR1 is ENHRY and CDR2 SYGVKD. The CDR3, as DNA: TGTGCCATCTCCTCCACTAGCGGGGAAGACAATGAGCAGTTCTTC. Protein sequence: CAISSTSGEDNEQFF.